The table lists the clone carrying this T cell receptor (beta chain) with a few counts. No antigen is known for it. These data are taken from a study of blood T cells in healthy people across ages. Whole-study results and caveats: More naive CD4+ cells and higher diversity marked long-lived donors relative to aged donors.

Every donor provided 7.5 to 10 milliliters of peripheral blood. A second PCR of 7 to 11 cycles used a sample-barcoded 5' primer and a J-beta primer mix. TCRdb reprocessed the 5' RACE reads with MiXCR, giving one entry per CDR3 protein. The sample includes some 1 million distinct CDR3 sequences, 45% of them seen just once. CDR1 and CDR2 (germline): DFQATT, SNEGSKA (reference sequence). After removal of 6 bases from V and 4 bases from J, the junction contained 9 bases not matched to a gene. The CDR3 has 15 amino acids. The source is a woman in her fifties or sixties in good health. The source material was blood. V is TRBV20-1 and J is TRBJ2-3, with 11 bases lining up with TRBD1. Here the CDR3 reads CSAPPPGQGADTQYF. CDR3 DNA: TGCAGTGCCCCTCCTCCGGGACAGGGGGCAGATACGCAGTATTTT.